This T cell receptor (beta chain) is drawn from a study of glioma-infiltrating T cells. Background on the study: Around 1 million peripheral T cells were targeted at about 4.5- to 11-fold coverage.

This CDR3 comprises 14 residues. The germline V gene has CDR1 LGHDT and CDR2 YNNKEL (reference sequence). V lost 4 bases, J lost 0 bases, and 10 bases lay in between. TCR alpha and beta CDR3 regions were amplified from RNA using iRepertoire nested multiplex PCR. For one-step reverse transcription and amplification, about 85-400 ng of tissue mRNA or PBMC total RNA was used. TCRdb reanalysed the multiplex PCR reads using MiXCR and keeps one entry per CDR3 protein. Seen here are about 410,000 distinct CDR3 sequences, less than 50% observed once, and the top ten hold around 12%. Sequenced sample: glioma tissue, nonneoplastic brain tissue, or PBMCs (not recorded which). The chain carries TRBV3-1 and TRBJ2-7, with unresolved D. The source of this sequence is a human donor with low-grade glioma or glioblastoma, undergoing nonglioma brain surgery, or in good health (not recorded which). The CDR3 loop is CASSLYKSSYEQYF. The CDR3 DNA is TGTGCCAGCAGCCTCTACAAGAGCTCCTACGAGCAGTACTTC.